Described below is a single TCR beta chain sequence and its context. Its antigen remains unknown. These data come from a study of OX40 agonist ivuxolimab in advanced cancers. Study overall: Patients were treated with intravenous ivuxolimab, dosed at 0.01 to 10 mg/kg and infused every 2 weeks. Those treated in dose escalation had hepatocellular carcinoma, melanoma, renal cell cancer or head and neck cancer.

Germline V CDR1 and CDR2: SGHNT, YYREEE (reference sequence). The CDR3 is 15 amino acids. V shed 0 bases and J shed 1 base, with 9 bases lying between them. TCRdb's table, derived via immunoSEQ multiplex PCR, lists solely in-frame clones and lacks some. The top ten clones hold around an eighth of a sample with tens of thousands of clones, approximately 91% of them seen once. Notes on the study in general: In a subset of nonresponders, normalized T-cell clonal expansion was also low. The average count of expanded clones was higher among CD8+ T cells than among CD4+.

The TCR originated in an adult with an advanced solid tumor such as melanoma, head and neck, liver or kidney cancer. Material: CD4+ or CD8+ T cells sorted from blood, obtained in a trial of the OX40 agonist ivuxolimab. The chain is built from TRBV5-4 and TRBJ2-3, with D hard to call. CDR3 nucleotide sequence: TGTGCCAGCAGCTTGGGGGCAGACCGCACAGATACGCAGTATTTT. Translating it yields CASSLGADRTDTQYF.